Below, 28 T cell receptor beta chains from the same sample are listed, as sequenced in a study of cytomegalovirus exposure and HLA in healthy donors. The PCR had 60 Vbeta and 13 Jbeta primers. TCRdb's table, derived via immunoSEQ multiplex PCR, lists solely in-frame clones and lacks some. The table records 180,000 or so clones, roughly 80% of them present only once. Material for sequencing was PBMCs. The receptors come from a female donor in good health and CMV-seronegative.

This chain joins TRBV25-1 and TRBJ1-1; the match to TRBD1 covers 11 bases. CDR1 MGHDK and CDR2 SYGVNS come from the germline V gene. The V gene end was trimmed by 0 bases and the J gene end by 11 bases; junction bases not matched to a gene: 8. The CDR3 has 15 amino acids. The CDR3 region has the DNA TGTGCCAGCAGTGAATATGGACAGGGGGCGATGAAGGCTTTCTTT. It yields the protein CASSEYGQGAMKAFF.

This chain connects TRBV6-5 to TRBJ1-2; the match to TRBD1 covers 9 bases. From germline, CDR1 is MNHEY and CDR2 SVGAGI. The V and J ends lost 4 bases and 2 bases, in that order; junction bases with no gene match: 5. The length of the CDR3 is 15 residues. The CDR3 region has the DNA TGTGCCAGCAGTTCGGGACAGGGTGGGAACTATGGCTACACCTTC. Protein: CASSSGQGGNYGYTF.

This clone was seen only a few times. Here the CDR3 DNA reads TGTGCCAGCAGTTACTCGGGAGCTAACACTGAAGCTTTCTTT. Its protein product is CASSYSGANTEAFF. This chain links TRBV6-6 with TRBJ1-1; D uncertain. Germline V gives CDR1 MNHNY, CDR2 SVGAGI (reference sequence). The length of the CDR3 is 14 residues. V gave up 0 bases and J gave up 2 bases, with 7 bases separating them.

This chain links TRBV28 with TRBJ2-2; D is undetermined. V was trimmed by 3 bases and J by 6 bases, leaving 8 bases between them. Germline V gives CDR1 MDHEN, CDR2 SYDVKM. This CDR3 spans 13 amino acids. The CDR3 is CASSLPGPGELFF. DNA for the CDR3: TGTGCCAGCAGTTTGCCGGGTCCCGGGGAGCTGTTTTTT.

This chain connects TRBV18 to TRBJ2-5, with TRBD1 matching 9 bases. V was pared by 5 bases and J by 4 bases, with 2 bases of the junction left unmatched. Germline CDR1 and CDR2: KGHSH and LQKENI. The CDR3 length is 13 residues. The CDR3 region is CASSNRGLETQYF. DNA of the CDR3: TGTGCCAGCTCAAACAGGGGGCTAGAGACCCAGTACTTC.

The chain is built from TRBV14 and TRBJ2-5; 9 bases agree with TRBD1. Trimming removed 3 bases from V and 5 bases from J; junction bases left unmatched: 7. The CDR3 totals 15 residues. CDR1 SGHDN and CDR2 FVKESK come from the germline V gene. The CDR3 DNA follows: TGTGCCAGCAGCCATAAGGGACAGGGTGGGGAGACCCAGTACTTC. Its protein product is CASSHKGQGGETQYF.

This chain uses TRBV27 with TRBJ2-3; 7 positions agree with TRBD2. Germline CDR1 MNHEY, CDR2 SMNVEV (reference sequence). J lost 4 bases, V lost 5 bases, and 9 bases had no gene match. CDR3 length: 15 residues. This CDR3 reads CASSVLGLKADTQYF. Written as DNA, the CDR3 is TGTGCCAGCAGTGTGCTGGGACTAAAGGCAGATACGCAGTATTTT.

The V and J genes are TRBV6-5 and TRBJ1-6; the D gene is possibly TRBD1 (6 bases). Trimming took 6 bases from V and 7 from J, leaving 10 bases between them. The CDR3 totals 13 residues. CDR1 MNHEY and CDR2 SVGAGI come from the germline V gene. The CDR3 protein is CASRRTENSPLHF. CDR3 sequence (DNA): TGTGCCAGCAGGAGGACAGAGAATTCACCCCTCCACTTT.

The rearrangement links TRBV6-5 to TRBJ2-1; D is perhaps TRBD2 (5 bases). The CDR3 has 16 amino acids. CDR1 and CDR2 (germline): MNHEY, SVGAGI. Trimming removed 0 bases from V and 6 bases from J, with 15 bases in between. As DNA, the CDR3 is TGTGCCAGCAGTTACTCCGACTATAGCTCTTTCAATGAGCAGTTCTTC. Translating it yields CASSYSDYSSFNEQFF.

V gene TRBV6-4 combines with J gene TRBJ1-2, with 8 bases identical to TRBD1. The CDR3 length is 15 residues. With V trimmed by 7 bases and J by 8 bases, 15 bases remained unmatched. Per the germline V gene, CDR1 is MRHNA and CDR2 is SNTAGT. CDR3 nucleotides: TGTGCCAGCAAAACCCTGGGCCAGGGGGCGGACGGCTACACCTTC. Residues: CASKTLGQGADGYTF.

There are a few counts of this clone. The chain employs TRBV11-2 and TRBJ1-2; D is unresolved. V lost 1 base and J 6 bases, leaving 12 bases between the germline ends. Per the germline V gene, CDR1 is SGHAT and CDR2 is FQNNGV. This CDR3 is 14 amino acids long. As DNA, the CDR3 is TGTGCCAGCAGCTTAGGCTGGGAGAGCGATGGCTACACCTTC. The encoded protein is CASSLGWESDGYTF.

This chain links TRBV18 with TRBJ2-1; a possible D gene is TRBD2 (7 bases). V was shortened by 5 bases and J by 3 bases, with 11 bases between the two germline ends. Germline V gene data show CDR1 as KGHSH and CDR2 as LQKENI. CDR3 length: 14 residues. The CDR3 DNA follows: TGTGCCAGCTCAAGGGAGGGGGGCTACAATGAGCAGTTCTTC. Translated, it gives CASSREGGYNEQFF.

A few counts support this clone. The chain carries TRBV6-5 and TRBJ2-1; 8 nucleotides line up with TRBD1. CDR3 size: 15 residues. CDR1 MNHEY and CDR2 SVGAGI come from the germline V gene. J was trimmed by 1 base and V by 6 bases; bases with no gene match: 5. The CDR3 reads CASRLDRGSYNEQFF. CDR3 sequence (DNA): TGTGCCAGCAGACTTGACAGGGGTTCCTACAATGAGCAGTTCTTC.

This chain connects TRBV14 to TRBJ1-4; weak D call: TRBD1 (6 bases). Germline CDR1 is SGHDN and CDR2 is FVKESK. The CDR3 runs to 15 residues. Trimming left V 5 bases short and J 5 bases short, with 15 bases between. The CDR3 here is CASSTRQAFNEKLFF. Here the CDR3 DNA reads TGTGCCAGCAGCACCCGACAGGCTTTCAATGAAAAACTGTTTTTT.

This chain uses TRBV30 with TRBJ2-2, with TRBD1 as a possible D gene (5 bases). V shed 2 bases and J shed 5 bases, with 15 bases lying between them. CDR3 length: 15 amino acids. The germline V gene has CDR1 GTSNPN and CDR2 SVGIG (reference sequence). The chain's CDR3 is CAWSPWAGLTGELFF. CDR3 nucleotides: TGTGCCTGGAGTCCGTGGGCAGGGCTTACCGGGGAGCTGTTTTTT.

V usage is TRBV7-9 and J usage is TRBJ1-2; D gene unclear. Trimming removed 1 base at V and 4 bases at J, with 10 bases between. Germline V lookup: CDR1 SEHNR, CDR2 FQNEAQ (reference sequence). The CDR3 spans 14 residues. CDR3 protein: CASSLEGGGYGYTF. DNA of the CDR3: TGTGCCAGCAGCTTAGAGGGCGGAGGCTATGGCTACACCTTC.

This chain uses TRBV9 with TRBJ1-1, with 7 nucleotides matching TRBD1. From germline, CDR1 is SGDLS and CDR2 YYNGEE. There are 14 residues in the CDR3. After removal of 2 bases from V and 3 bases from J, the junction contained 4 bases not matched to a gene. The CDR3 DNA reads TGTGCCAGCAGCGTTAGACAGGGTGACACTGAAGCTTTCTTT. Protein sequence: CASSVRQGDTEAFF.

CDR3 nucleotide sequence: TGTGCCAGCTCACCAACCCAGGGGAACTCCTACGAGCAGTACTTC. It encodes CASSPTQGNSYEQYF. The rearrangement uses TRBV18 and TRBJ2-7, with a tentative D call TRBD1 (6 bases). CDR1 KGHSH and CDR2 LQKENI come from the germline V gene. V dropped 2 bases and J dropped 0 bases, with 11 bases sitting between them. This CDR3 comprises 15 residues.

This clone occurred a few times. The V and J genes are TRBV7-3 and TRBJ1-1; no clear D gene. CDR3 length: 17 residues. Trimming pared 2 bases from V and 5 bases from J, leaving 21 bases between. Germline V gene lookup returns CDR1 SGHTA and CDR2 FQGTGA. In DNA, the CDR3 is TGTGCCAGCAGCTTATCCAGTTCGAGGGTAGGAAGGACTGAAGCTTTCTTT. It is translated as CASSLSSSRVGRTEAFF.

The genes are TRBV16 and TRBJ1-1; 7 bases align to TRBD1. Per the germline V gene, CDR1 is KGHSY and CDR2 is FQNENV. The trim removed 8 bases at V and 4 bases at J, leaving 7 bases unmatched. This CDR3 comprises 13 residues. CDR3 loop: CASLPGQSTEAFF. The CDR3 DNA reads as TGTGCCAGCCTCCCGGGACAGTCCACTGAAGCTTTCTTT.

As regards this clone: The junction departs from the called germline gene at one end, perhaps through a read error. This sequence joins TRBV7-7 and TRBJ2-2; TRBD2 agrees at 7 bases. The V gene's germline CDR1 is SSHAT and CDR2 FNYEAQ (reference sequence). The CDR3 spans 16 residues. The DNA of the CDR3 is TGTGCTAGCAGCCCCGCCCTAGCGGTGAACACCGGGGAGCTGTTTTTT. The encoded protein is CASSPALAVNTGELFF. The variable domain in full, completed from reference TRBV7-7 and TRBJ2-2, reads GAGVSQSPRYKVTKRGQDVTLRCDPISSHATLYWYQQALGQGPEFLTYFNYEAQPDKSGLPSDRFSAERPEGSISTLTIQRTEQRDSAMYRCASSPALAVNTGELFFGEGSRLTVL.

The CDR3 loop reads CASSLGPGSSYEQYF. CDR3 sequence (DNA): TGTGCCAGCAGCTTAGGTCCGGGAAGCTCCTACGAGCAGTACTTC. This chain joins TRBV7-9 and TRBJ2-7; a possible D gene is TRBD2 (5 bases). V lost 1 base, J lost 0 bases, and 10 bases lay in between. The CDR3 consists of 15 residues. Germline V gene sequence: CDR1 SEHNR, CDR2 FQNEAQ (reference sequence).

This chain links TRBV6-1 with TRBJ2-5, with a weak D call TRBD1 (7 bases). V lost 6 bases and J 1 base, leaving 12 bases between the germline ends. CDR1 is MNHNS and CDR2 is SASEGT in the germline V gene. This CDR3 spans 14 amino acids. The CDR3 sequence: CASRTQGGQETQYF. In DNA form, the CDR3 reads TGTGCCAGCAGAACCCAGGGGGGCCAAGAGACCCAGTACTTC.

V gene TRBV7-2 combines with J gene TRBJ1-1; 7 positions agree with TRBD1. The CDR3 totals 13 residues. Germline V gives CDR1 SGHTA, CDR2 FQGNSA. J lost 1 base, V lost 4 bases, and 0 bases had no gene match. CDR3 DNA: TGTGCCAGCAGCTGGACAGGGAACACTGAAGCTTTCTTT. This sequence encodes CASSWTGNTEAFF.

This sequence joins TRBV6-6 and TRBJ1-4; the D gene is possibly TRBD1 (5 bases). The CDR3 consists of 15 residues. V shed 0 bases and J shed 3 bases, with 8 bases lying between them. Germline CDR1 reads MNHNY; CDR2 reads SVGAGI (reference sequence). In DNA, the CDR3 is TGTGCCAGCAGTTACTCGGGCAGGGCTAATGAAAAACTGTTTTTT. Its translation is CASSYSGRANEKLFF.

Remarks on this clone: Other DNA variants within this sample encode the same CDR3. The chain carries TRBV2 and TRBJ2-3, with TRBD2 matching over 15 bases. V dropped 3 bases and J dropped 3; count of bases not matched to a gene: 7. The germline gives CDR1 SNHLY, CDR2 FYNNEI. CDR3 size: 18 residues. DNA of the CDR3: TGTGCCAGCAGTGACCCGGGACTAGCGGGAGGTTCAACAGATACGCAGTATTTT. As protein: CASSDPGLAGGSTDTQYF.

The V and J genes are TRBV7-3 and TRBJ1-1; D call uncertain. In germline, CDR1 is SGHTA, CDR2 FQGTGA. The CDR3 extends over 14 amino acids. Trimming shortened V by 5 bases and J by 1 base, and 11 bases separated the two germline ends. In DNA form, the CDR3 reads TGTGCCAGCAGCCCCCCCCTAGCGAACACTGAAGCTTTCTTT. It translates to CASSPPLANTEAFF.

The CDR3 DNA reads TGTGCCAGCAGCTGGGACAGGGGGGGGTATGGCTACACCTTC. Its protein product is CASSWDRGGYGYTF. The V and J genes are TRBV5-4 and TRBJ1-2; 11 bases align to TRBD1. Germline assignment: CDR1 SGHNT and CDR2 YYREEE (reference sequence). CDR3 length: 14 residues. V shed 3 bases, J shed 5 bases, and the junction held 3 bases outside the gene matches.